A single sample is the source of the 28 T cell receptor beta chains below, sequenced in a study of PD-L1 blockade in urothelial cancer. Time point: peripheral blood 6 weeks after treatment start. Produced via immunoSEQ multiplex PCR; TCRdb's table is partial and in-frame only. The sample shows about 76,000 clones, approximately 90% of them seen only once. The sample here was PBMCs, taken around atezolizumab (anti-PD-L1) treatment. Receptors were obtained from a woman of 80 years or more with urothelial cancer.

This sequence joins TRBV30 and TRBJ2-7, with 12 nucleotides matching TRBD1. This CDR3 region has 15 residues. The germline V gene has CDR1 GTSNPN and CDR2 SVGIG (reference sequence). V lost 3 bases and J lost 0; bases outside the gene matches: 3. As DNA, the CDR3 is TGTGCCTGGAGGATGGGACAGGGGGCCTCCTACGAGCAGTACTTC. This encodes CAWRMGQGASYEQYF.

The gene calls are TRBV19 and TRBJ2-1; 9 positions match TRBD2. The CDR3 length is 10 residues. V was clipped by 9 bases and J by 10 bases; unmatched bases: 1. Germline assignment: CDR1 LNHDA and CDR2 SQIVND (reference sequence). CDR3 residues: CASGLAEQFF. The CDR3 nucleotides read TGTGCCAGCGGACTAGCGGAGCAGTTCTTC.

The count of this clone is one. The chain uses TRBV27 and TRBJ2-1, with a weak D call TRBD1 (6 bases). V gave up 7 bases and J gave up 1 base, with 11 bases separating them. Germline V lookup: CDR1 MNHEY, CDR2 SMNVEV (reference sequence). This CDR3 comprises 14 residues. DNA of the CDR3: TGTGCCAGCACCCTTGACAGGTCCTACAATGAGCAGTTCTTC. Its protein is CASTLDRSYNEQFF.

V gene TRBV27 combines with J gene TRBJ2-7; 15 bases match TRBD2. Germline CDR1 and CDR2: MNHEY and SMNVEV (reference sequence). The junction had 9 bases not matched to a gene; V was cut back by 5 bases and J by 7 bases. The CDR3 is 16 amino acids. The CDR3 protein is CASSQLGTSGGREQYF. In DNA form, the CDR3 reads TGTGCCAGCAGTCAGCTTGGGACTAGCGGGGGGAGAGAGCAGTACTTC.

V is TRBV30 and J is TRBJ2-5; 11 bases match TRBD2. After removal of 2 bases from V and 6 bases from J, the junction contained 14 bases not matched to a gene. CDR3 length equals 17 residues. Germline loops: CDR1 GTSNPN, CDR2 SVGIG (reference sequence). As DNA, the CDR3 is TGTGCCTGGAGTATTACGCCTGAGTTAGCGGGAGGGAAGACCCAGTACTTC. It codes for CAWSITPELAGGKTQYF.

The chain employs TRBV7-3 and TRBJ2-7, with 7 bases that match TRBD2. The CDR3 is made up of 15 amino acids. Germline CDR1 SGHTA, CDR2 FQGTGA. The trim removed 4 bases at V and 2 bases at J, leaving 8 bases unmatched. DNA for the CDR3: TGTGCCAGCAGCTCCCGGGTAGCGGGTCCCTACGAGCAGTACTTC. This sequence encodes CASSSRVAGPYEQYF. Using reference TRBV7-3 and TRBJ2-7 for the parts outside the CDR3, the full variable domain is GAGVSQTPSNKVTEKGKYVELRCDPISGHTALYWYRQSLGQGPEFLIYFQGTGAADDSGLPNDRFFAVRPEGSVSTLKIQRTERGDSAVYLCASSSRVAGPYEQYFGPGTRLTVT.

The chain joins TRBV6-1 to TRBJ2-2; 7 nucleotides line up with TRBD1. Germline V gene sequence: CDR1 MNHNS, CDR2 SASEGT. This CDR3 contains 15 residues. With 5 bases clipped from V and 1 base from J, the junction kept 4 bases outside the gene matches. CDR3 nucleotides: TGTGCCAGCAGTAACCGGGACAGGAACACCGGGGAGCTGTTTTTT. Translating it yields CASSNRDRNTGELFF.

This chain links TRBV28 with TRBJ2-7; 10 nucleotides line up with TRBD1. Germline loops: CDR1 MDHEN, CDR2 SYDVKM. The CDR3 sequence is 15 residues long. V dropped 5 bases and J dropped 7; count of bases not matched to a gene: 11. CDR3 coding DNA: TGTGCCAGCAGTCCCCCCGGGACAGGGGCAGGAGAGCAGTACTTC. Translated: CASSPPGTGAGEQYF.

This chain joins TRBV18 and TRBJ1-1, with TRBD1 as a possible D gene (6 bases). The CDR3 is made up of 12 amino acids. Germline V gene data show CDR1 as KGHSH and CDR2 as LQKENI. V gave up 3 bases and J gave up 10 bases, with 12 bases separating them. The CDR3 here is CASSPSGGLAFF. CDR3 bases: TGTGCCAGCTCACCGAGCGGGGGGCTAGCTTTCTTT.

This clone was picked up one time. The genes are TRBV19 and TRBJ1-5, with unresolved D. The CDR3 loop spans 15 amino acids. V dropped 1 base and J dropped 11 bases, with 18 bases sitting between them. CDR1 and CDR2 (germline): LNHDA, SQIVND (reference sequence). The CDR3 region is CASSIVASPLGTQHF. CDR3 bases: TGTGCCAGTAGTATAGTAGCCTCCCCCCTCGGGACCCAGCATTTT.

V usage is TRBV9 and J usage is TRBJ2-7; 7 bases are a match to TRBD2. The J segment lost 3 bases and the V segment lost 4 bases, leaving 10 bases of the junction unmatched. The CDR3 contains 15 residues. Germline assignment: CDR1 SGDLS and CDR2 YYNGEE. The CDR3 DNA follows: TGTGCCAGCAGCCTCGCCGGCGGGGGAAGCTACGAGCAGTACTTC. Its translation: CASSLAGGGSYEQYF.

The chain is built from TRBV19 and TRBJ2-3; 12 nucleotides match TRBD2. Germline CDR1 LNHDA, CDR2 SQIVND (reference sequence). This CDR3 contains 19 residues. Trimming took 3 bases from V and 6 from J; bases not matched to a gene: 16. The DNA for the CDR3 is TGTGCCAGTAGTATGATGACTAGCGGGAGTTGGGCCCGGGCCGATACGCAGTATTTT. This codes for CASSMMTSGSWARADTQYF.

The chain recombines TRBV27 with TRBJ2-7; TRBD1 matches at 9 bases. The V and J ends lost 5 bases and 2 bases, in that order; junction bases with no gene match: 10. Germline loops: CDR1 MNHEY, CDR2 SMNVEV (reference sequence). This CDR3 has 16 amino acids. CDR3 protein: CASSPRGTGRTYEQYF. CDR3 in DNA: TGTGCCAGCAGTCCCCGTGGGACAGGGAGGACCTACGAGCAGTACTTC.

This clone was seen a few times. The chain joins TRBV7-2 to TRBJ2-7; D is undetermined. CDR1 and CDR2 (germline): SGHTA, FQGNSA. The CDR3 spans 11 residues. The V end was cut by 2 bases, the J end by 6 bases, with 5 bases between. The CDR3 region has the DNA TGTGCCAGCAGCTTATCAGTCGAGCAGTACTTC. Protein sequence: CASSLSVEQYF.

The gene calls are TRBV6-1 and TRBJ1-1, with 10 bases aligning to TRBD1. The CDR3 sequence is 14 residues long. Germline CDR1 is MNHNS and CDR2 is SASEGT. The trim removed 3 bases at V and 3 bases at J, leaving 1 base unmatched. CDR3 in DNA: TGTGCCAGCAGTGAGGACAGGGGGGACACTGAAGCTTTCTTT. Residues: CASSEDRGDTEAFF.

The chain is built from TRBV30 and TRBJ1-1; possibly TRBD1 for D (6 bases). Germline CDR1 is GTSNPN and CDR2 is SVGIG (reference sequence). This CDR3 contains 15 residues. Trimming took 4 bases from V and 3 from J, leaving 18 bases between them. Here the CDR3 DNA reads TGTGCCTGGATACCCCTGGGGGACATAGACACTGAAGCTTTCTTT. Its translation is CAWIPLGDIDTEAFF.

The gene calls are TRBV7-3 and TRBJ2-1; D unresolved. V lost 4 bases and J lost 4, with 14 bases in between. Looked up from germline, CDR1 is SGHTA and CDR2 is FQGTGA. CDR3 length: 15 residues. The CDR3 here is CASSSGARFYNEQFF. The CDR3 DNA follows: TGTGCCAGCAGCTCTGGAGCGCGCTTTTACAATGAGCAGTTCTTC.

The CDR3, as DNA: TGTGCCAGCAGCGAACAGGGGGCAGGGCAGCCCCAGCATTTT. Its protein product is CASSEQGAGQPQHF. The V and J genes are TRBV9 and TRBJ1-5; 9 bases fit TRBD1. V gave up 3 bases and J gave up 7 bases; unmatched junction bases: 5. Germline-derived CDR1 and CDR2 are SGDLS and YYNGEE. This CDR3 spans 14 amino acids. The full variable domain, in which reference TRBV9 and TRBJ1-5 provide the parts outside the CDR3, is DSGVTQTPKHLITATGQRVTLRCSPRSGDLSVYWYQQSLDQGLQFLIQYYNGEERAKGNILERFSAQQFPDLHSELNLSSLELGDSALYFCASSEQGAGQPQHFGDGTRLSIL.

The CDR3 spells CASSIRTGGVFYEQYF. The CDR3, as DNA: TGTGCCAGCAGCATCCGGACGGGAGGGGTTTTTTACGAGCAGTACTTC. V gene TRBV14 combines with J gene TRBJ2-7; TRBD2 matches 8 bases. After removal of 5 bases from V and 4 bases from J, the junction contained 13 bases not matched to a gene. CDR3 length: 16 residues. CDR1 SGHDN and CDR2 FVKESK come from the germline V gene.

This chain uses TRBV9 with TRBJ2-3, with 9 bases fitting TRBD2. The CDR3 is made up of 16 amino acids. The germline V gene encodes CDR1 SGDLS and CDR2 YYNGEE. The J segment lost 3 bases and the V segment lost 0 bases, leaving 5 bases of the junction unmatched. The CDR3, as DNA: TGTGCCAGCAGCGTAGGTAGCGGGAGAGGGACAGATACGCAGTATTTT. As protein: CASSVGSGRGTDTQYF.

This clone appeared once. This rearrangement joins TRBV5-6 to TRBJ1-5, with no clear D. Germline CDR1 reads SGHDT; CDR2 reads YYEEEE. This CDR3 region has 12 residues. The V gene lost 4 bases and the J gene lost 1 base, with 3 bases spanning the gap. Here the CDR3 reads CASSISNQPQHF. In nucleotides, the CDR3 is TGTGCCAGCAGCATAAGCAATCAGCCCCAGCATTTT.

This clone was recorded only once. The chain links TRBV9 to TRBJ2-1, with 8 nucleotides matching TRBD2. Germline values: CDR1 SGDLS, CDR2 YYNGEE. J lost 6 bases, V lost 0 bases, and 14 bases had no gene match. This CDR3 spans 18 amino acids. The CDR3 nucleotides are TGTGCCAGCAGCGTAGATGGGGTTCGAGCGGGAGTCGGCAATGAGCAGTTCTTC. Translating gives CASSVDGVRAGVGNEQFF.

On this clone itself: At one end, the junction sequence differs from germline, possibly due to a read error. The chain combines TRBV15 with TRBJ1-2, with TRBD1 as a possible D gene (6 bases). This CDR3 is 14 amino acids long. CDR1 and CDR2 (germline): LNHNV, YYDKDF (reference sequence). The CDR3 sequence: CTTSRVEGVGGYTF. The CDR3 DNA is TGTACCACCAGCAGAGTTGAGGGGGTTGGTGGCTACACCTTC.

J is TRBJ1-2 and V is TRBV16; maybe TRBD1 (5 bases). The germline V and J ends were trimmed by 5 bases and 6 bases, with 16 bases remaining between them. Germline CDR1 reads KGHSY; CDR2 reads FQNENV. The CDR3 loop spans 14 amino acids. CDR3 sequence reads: CASSAVRGLHGYTF. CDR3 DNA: TGTGCCAGCAGCGCAGTGCGGGGACTGCATGGCTACACCTTC.

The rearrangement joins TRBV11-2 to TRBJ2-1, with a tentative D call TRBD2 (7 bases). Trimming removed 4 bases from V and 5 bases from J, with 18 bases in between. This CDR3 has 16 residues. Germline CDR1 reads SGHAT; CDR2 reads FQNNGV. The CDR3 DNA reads TGTGCCAGCAGCTCTCTATGGGGGAGGGGGGACAATGAGCAGTTCTTC. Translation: CASSSLWGRGDNEQFF.

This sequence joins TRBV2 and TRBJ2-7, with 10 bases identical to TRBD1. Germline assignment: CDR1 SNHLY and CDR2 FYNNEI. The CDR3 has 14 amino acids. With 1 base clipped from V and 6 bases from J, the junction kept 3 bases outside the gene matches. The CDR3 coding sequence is TGTGCCAGCAGTGAAGGGGACAGGGGATCCGAGCAGTACTTC. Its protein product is CASSEGDRGSEQYF.

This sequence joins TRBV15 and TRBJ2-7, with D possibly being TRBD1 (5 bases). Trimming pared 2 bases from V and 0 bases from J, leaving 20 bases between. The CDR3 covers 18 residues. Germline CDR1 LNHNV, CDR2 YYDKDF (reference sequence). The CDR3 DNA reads TGTGCCACCAGCAGAAAGGGGCGGACGACAGTTAGCTCCTACGAGCAGTACTTC. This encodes CATSRKGRTTVSSYEQYF.

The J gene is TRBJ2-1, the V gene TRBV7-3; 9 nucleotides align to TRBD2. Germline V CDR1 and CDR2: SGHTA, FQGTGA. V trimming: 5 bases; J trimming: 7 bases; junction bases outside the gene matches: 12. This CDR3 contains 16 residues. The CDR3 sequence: CASSLQTSGLGNEQFF. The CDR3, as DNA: TGTGCCAGCAGCCTCCAGACTAGCGGCCTTGGAAATGAGCAGTTCTTC.